This TCR beta chain was identified during a study of Graves' ophthalmopathy and Graves' hyperthyroidism. From RNA, the CDR3 regions of TCR beta chains were amplified and sequenced. Second-round multiplex PCR followed a first-round RT-PCR using HTBI primers. Each CDR3 protein gets one entry after TCRdb re-called the multiplex PCR reads with MiXCR. The sample has 500,000 to 800,000 distinct CDR3 sequences; just over 40% are singletons. Patients were excluded if they had other autoimmune diseases or uncontrolled infections, and likewise if pregnancy or lactation applied. On this clonotype itself: The antigen is not known.

Findings of the study overall: Sensitivity reached about 70% and specificity about 78% when the model predicted ophthalmopathy progression.

The germline V and J ends were trimmed by 3 bases and 10 bases, with 15 bases remaining between them. CDR1 and CDR2 from the germline V gene are SGHTA and FQGNSA. There are 13 residues in the CDR3. This receptor was identified in an adult man with Graves' ophthalmopathy. The chain employs TRBV7-2 and TRBJ1-2; perhaps TRBD1 as D (5 bases). The sequenced sample was peripheral blood. The CDR3 DNA reads TGTGCCAGCAGCTTCGGGACGAGACTAGCCTACACCTTC. This translates into CASSFGTRLAYTF.